A selection of T cell receptor beta chains follows, all from one sample in a study of blood T cell repertoires in COVID-19. Clones were sequenced by immunoSEQ multiplex PCR, and TCRdb holds only the in-frame ones, with some missing. The data hold tens of thousands of clones, with about 80% observed a single time. Specimen: peripheral blood. These receptor sequences come from a man aged 45 to 65 with active or convalescent COVID-19. CDR3s include the opening cysteine and the closing phenylalanine or tryptophan. The D gene is left open where the match is weak. Where a row states a size, it is once, few, many or the class of an expanded clone; other rows omit it.

abundance: -
j_gene: TRBJ1-1
d_gene: -
v_gene: TRBV20-1
CDR3nt: TGCAGTGCTACACACGACACTGAAGCTTTCTTT
CDR3aa: CSATHDTEAFF

abundance: -
j_gene: TRBJ2-1
d_gene: TRBD1
v_gene: TRBV2
CDR3nt: TGTGCCAGAGGGCTAGTCGACAGGGACAATGAGCAGTTCTTC
CDR3aa: CARGLVDRDNEQFF

abundance: -
j_gene: TRBJ2-1
d_gene: TRBD2
v_gene: TRBV12-5
CDR3nt: TGTGCTAGTGGACTTAGCGGGGGCTCCTACAATGAGCAGTTCTTC
CDR3aa: CASGLSGGSYNEQFF

abundance: -
j_gene: TRBJ2-6
d_gene: -
v_gene: TRBV7-9
CDR3nt: TGTGCCAGCAGCCCCTCGGGGGCCAACGTCCTGACTTTC
CDR3aa: CASSPSGANVLTF

abundance: -
j_gene: TRBJ1-2
d_gene: -
v_gene: TRBV20-1
CDR3nt: TGCAGTGCTAGTAATTCGGACACAGGGAACTATGGCTACACCTTC
CDR3aa: CSASNSDTGNYGYTF

abundance: -
j_gene: TRBJ2-3
d_gene: TRBD1
v_gene: TRBV6-2/TRBV6-3
CDR3nt: TGTGCCAGCAGCCCTTGGGCTGGACAGGCTAGCACAGATACGCAGTATTTT
CDR3aa: CASSPWAGQASTDTQYF

abundance: -
j_gene: TRBJ1-2
d_gene: TRBD1
v_gene: TRBV30
CDR3nt: TGTGCCTGGAGTGCCCTAGGGGACAGGGGCTACACCTTC
CDR3aa: CAWSALGDRGYTF

abundance: -
j_gene: TRBJ1-3
d_gene: -
v_gene: TRBV6-5
CDR3nt: TGTGCCAGCCGGGACACATTCTCTGGAAACACCATATATTTT
CDR3aa: CASRDTFSGNTIYF

abundance: -
j_gene: TRBJ2-5
d_gene: TRBD2
v_gene: TRBV20-1
CDR3nt: TGCAGTGCTAGTATTTCCTCGGCCCAGCGGGAAGGAGAGACCCAGTACTTC
CDR3aa: CSASISSAQREGETQYF

abundance: -
j_gene: TRBJ2-1
d_gene: TRBD2
v_gene: TRBV7-8
CDR3nt: TGTGCCAGCAGCTTAATGGGACTAGGCAATGAGCAGTTCTTC
CDR3aa: CASSLMGLGNEQFF

abundance: once
j_gene: TRBJ1-1
d_gene: -
v_gene: TRBV7-3
CDR3nt: TGTGCCAGCAGCTTAAATTCTCGGGGGGCGACGGCTTTCTTT
CDR3aa: CASSLNSRGATAFF

abundance: -
j_gene: TRBJ2-2
d_gene: -
v_gene: TRBV7-3
CDR3nt: TGTGCCAGCAGCTTAGTGGCAAACACCGGGGAGCTGTTTTTT
CDR3aa: CASSLVANTGELFF

abundance: -
j_gene: TRBJ2-5
d_gene: -
v_gene: TRBV7-2
CDR3nt: TGTGCCAGCAGCTGGCTGTCTCAAGAGACCCAGTACTTC
CDR3aa: CASSWLSQETQYF

abundance: -
j_gene: TRBJ2-3
d_gene: TRBD2
v_gene: TRBV13
CDR3nt: TGTGCCAGCAGTCCTCCTAGCGGGGCAGATACGCAGTATTTT
CDR3aa: CASSPPSGADTQYF

abundance: few
j_gene: TRBJ2-7
d_gene: TRBD1
v_gene: TRBV2
CDR3nt: TGTGCCAGCAGTGTCGGGGACAGCGCCTACGAGCAGTACTTC
CDR3aa: CASSVGDSAYEQYF

abundance: once
j_gene: TRBJ1-2
d_gene: TRBD1
v_gene: TRBV5-1
CDR3nt: TGCGCCAGCAGCGTACGGGACAGGGCATATGGCTACACCTTC
CDR3aa: CASSVRDRAYGYTF

abundance: -
j_gene: TRBJ2-5
d_gene: TRBD2
v_gene: TRBV2
CDR3nt: TGTGCCAGCAGTGAAGAGAAGGGTAGCGGGGATCGCGGAGAGACCCAGTACTTC
CDR3aa: CASSEEKGSGDRGETQYF

abundance: few
j_gene: TRBJ2-6
d_gene: TRBD1
v_gene: TRBV28
CDR3nt: TGTGCCAGCCGCACCGCCTCTATGACAGGGTGGGGTGGGGCCAACGTCCTGACTTTC
CDR3aa: CASRTASMTGWGGANVLTF

abundance: few
j_gene: TRBJ2-5
d_gene: TRBD2
v_gene: TRBV5-1
CDR3nt: TGCGCCAGCACCCTAGCGGGGGCCATGTCCCAAGAGACCCAGTACTTC
CDR3aa: CASTLAGAMSQETQYF

abundance: once
j_gene: TRBJ1-4
d_gene: TRBD1
v_gene: TRBV27
CDR3nt: TGTGCCAGCAGACTGGTTGGACAGGGTAGGGAAAAACTGTTTTTT
CDR3aa: CASRLVGQGREKLFF

abundance: -
j_gene: TRBJ1-1
d_gene: -
v_gene: TRBV12-5
CDR3nt: TGTGCTAGTCGGGATCTGAACACTGAAGCTTTCTTT
CDR3aa: CASRDLNTEAFF

abundance: -
j_gene: TRBJ2-7
d_gene: -
v_gene: TRBV3-1/TRBV3-2
CDR3nt: TGTGCCAGCAGCCCGCTGAGGGGGTCTACCTACGAGCAGTACTTC
CDR3aa: CASSPLRGSTYEQYF

abundance: -
j_gene: TRBJ2-7
d_gene: -
v_gene: TRBV9
CDR3nt: TGTGCCAGCAGCTCCGGACAGCTCTCCTACGAGCAGTACTTC
CDR3aa: CASSSGQLSYEQYF

abundance: -
j_gene: TRBJ2-3
d_gene: -
v_gene: TRBV5-4
CDR3nt: TGTGCCAGCAGCTTTAACAGGGAAAATACGCAGTATTTT
CDR3aa: CASSFNRENTQYF

abundance: -
j_gene: TRBJ2-6
d_gene: TRBD1
v_gene: TRBV2
CDR3nt: TGTGCCAGCAGGGCGGGACAGGGGGGTTACGTCCTGACTTTC
CDR3aa: CASRAGQGGYVLTF

abundance: -
j_gene: TRBJ2-7
d_gene: TRBD2
v_gene: TRBV7-9
CDR3nt: TGTGCCAGCAGCGCCCCGGGGGGAGCGAGGGCCTACGAGCAGTACTTC
CDR3aa: CASSAPGGARAYEQYF

abundance: -
j_gene: TRBJ1-2
d_gene: -
v_gene: TRBV4-1
CDR3nt: TGCGCCAGCAGCCCGACAGAGTCCTATGGCTACACCTTC
CDR3aa: CASSPTESYGYTF

abundance: -
j_gene: TRBJ1-3
d_gene: -
v_gene: TRBV6-5
CDR3nt: TGTGCCAGCCGCGGGACGGTTGGAAACACCATATATTTT
CDR3aa: CASRGTVGNTIYF

abundance: -
j_gene: TRBJ1-3
d_gene: -
v_gene: TRBV9
CDR3nt: TGTGCCAGCAGCTTACTAGACACCATATATTTT
CDR3aa: CASSLLDTIYF

abundance: -
j_gene: TRBJ1-2
d_gene: -
v_gene: TRBV5-4
CDR3nt: TGTGCCAGCAGCTCCTTAGAGACAGGTGAAGCTAACTATGGCTACACCTTC
CDR3aa: CASSSLETGEANYGYTF

abundance: -
j_gene: TRBJ2-3
d_gene: -
v_gene: TRBV21-1
CDR3nt: TGTGCCAGCTCTCTGAGCACAGATACGCAGTATTTT
CDR3aa: CASSLSTDTQYF

abundance: -
j_gene: TRBJ1-2
d_gene: TRBD1
v_gene: TRBV6-5
CDR3nt: TGTGCCAGCAGTTATAACGCCGGGACAGGGGGCAGTGGCTACACCTTC
CDR3aa: CASSYNAGTGGSGYTF

abundance: -
j_gene: TRBJ2-1
d_gene: TRBD2
v_gene: TRBV25-1
CDR3nt: TGTGCCAGCAGTGCAACTAGCGGGGGGGCAGGTAATGAGCAGTTCTTC
CDR3aa: CASSATSGGAGNEQFF

abundance: -
j_gene: TRBJ1-6
d_gene: -
v_gene: TRBV18
CDR3nt: TGTGCCAGCTCCGCGGTAGGGGTCATGGGTTCACCCCTCCACTTT
CDR3aa: CASSAVGVMGSPLHF

abundance: -
j_gene: TRBJ1-2
d_gene: -
v_gene: TRBV24-1
CDR3nt: TGTGCCACCGCCCCGCGCCTAGGGGATGGCTACACCTTC
CDR3aa: CATAPRLGDGYTF

abundance: -
j_gene: TRBJ1-2
d_gene: TRBD1
v_gene: TRBV12-3/TRBV12-4
CDR3nt: TGTGCCAGCGGCCCAGGACAGGTGGGAGGCTACACCTTC
CDR3aa: CASGPGQVGGYTF

abundance: -
j_gene: TRBJ2-1
d_gene: TRBD2
v_gene: TRBV24-1
CDR3nt: TGTGCCACCAGTGACCGTAGCGGGGGGTCCCACAATGAGCAGTTCTTC
CDR3aa: CATSDRSGGSHNEQFF

abundance: -
j_gene: TRBJ1-2
d_gene: -
v_gene: TRBV2
CDR3nt: TGTGCCAGCAGTGAAGGTGGAGGCTGGAATGGCTACACCTTC
CDR3aa: CASSEGGGWNGYTF

abundance: -
j_gene: TRBJ1-4
d_gene: -
v_gene: TRBV10-3
CDR3nt: TGTGCCATCAGTGAGGGGGCGGATGAAAAACTGTTTTTT
CDR3aa: CAISEGADEKLFF

abundance: -
j_gene: TRBJ2-7
d_gene: TRBD2
v_gene: TRBV5-8
CDR3nt: TGTGCCAGCAGCTTAGGTCGGGGGGGCTCCTACGAGCAGTACTTC
CDR3aa: CASSLGRGGSYEQYF

abundance: -
j_gene: TRBJ1-2
d_gene: -
v_gene: TRBV7-9
CDR3nt: TGTGCCAGCAGCCCTTACCGGGGTCAGGCGCAAAACTATGGCTACACCTTC
CDR3aa: CASSPYRGQAQNYGYTF

abundance: -
j_gene: TRBJ1-3
d_gene: -
v_gene: TRBV7-2
CDR3nt: TGTGCCAGCAGCCGCCCGTTAGGTCAGGGGAACTCTGGAAACACCATATATTTT
CDR3aa: CASSRPLGQGNSGNTIYF

abundance: -
j_gene: TRBJ2-7
d_gene: -
v_gene: TRBV4-1
CDR3nt: TGCGCCAGCAGCCAACGAGGGGGACCCTACGAGCAGTACTTC
CDR3aa: CASSQRGGPYEQYF

abundance: -
j_gene: TRBJ2-7
d_gene: -
v_gene: TRBV5-1
CDR3nt: TGCGCCAGCAGCTTGGCCGGTGACAGCTACGAGCAGTACTTC
CDR3aa: CASSLAGDSYEQYF

abundance: -
j_gene: TRBJ1-1
d_gene: -
v_gene: TRBV5-5
CDR3nt: TGTGCCAGCAGCTTGGATGGCAGATTGAACACTGAAGCTTTCTTT
CDR3aa: CASSLDGRLNTEAFF

abundance: -
j_gene: TRBJ2-7
d_gene: TRBD1
v_gene: TRBV28
CDR3nt: TGTGCCAGCAGCCCCGGGACAGGGGCCTACGAGCAGTACTTC
CDR3aa: CASSPGTGAYEQYF

abundance: once
j_gene: TRBJ1-4
d_gene: -
v_gene: TRBV6-5
CDR3nt: TGTGCCAGCACCCCCGGGGGGGCAACTAATGAAAAACTGTTTTTT
CDR3aa: CASTPGGATNEKLFF

abundance: -
j_gene: TRBJ1-3
d_gene: -
v_gene: TRBV10-2
CDR3nt: TGCGCCAGCAGTGAGTCGAACCCTACAGCCTCTGGAAACACCATATATTTT
CDR3aa: CASSESNPTASGNTIYF

abundance: -
j_gene: TRBJ2-3
d_gene: TRBD1
v_gene: TRBV5-1
CDR3nt: TGCGCCAGCACGAGGGGGCAGACAGGAACAGATACGCAGTATTTT
CDR3aa: CASTRGQTGTDTQYF

abundance: -
j_gene: TRBJ2-2
d_gene: TRBD1
v_gene: TRBV6-2/TRBV6-3
CDR3nt: TGTGCCAGCAGTTACCTCGTAGGGGGCGACACCGGGGAGCTGTTTTTT
CDR3aa: CASSYLVGGDTGELFF

abundance: -
j_gene: TRBJ1-4
d_gene: -
v_gene: TRBV25-1
CDR3nt: TGTGCCAGCAGCTCCACACAGGGAAATGAAAAACTGTTTTTT
CDR3aa: CASSSTQGNEKLFF

abundance: once
j_gene: TRBJ2-3
d_gene: TRBD1
v_gene: TRBV6-2/TRBV6-3
CDR3nt: TGTGCCAGCAGTTGGACAGGGGGGGCAGATACGCAGTATTTT
CDR3aa: CASSWTGGADTQYF

abundance: -
j_gene: TRBJ1-4
d_gene: -
v_gene: TRBV30
CDR3nt: TGTGCCTGGAGTACAGGTTCCGAAAAACTGTTTTTT
CDR3aa: CAWSTGSEKLFF

abundance: -
j_gene: TRBJ2-7
d_gene: TRBD2
v_gene: TRBV11-2
CDR3nt: TGTGCCAGCAGCTTAGGGGCGGGGGGGACCTACGAGCAGTACTTC
CDR3aa: CASSLGAGGTYEQYF

abundance: -
j_gene: TRBJ1-2
d_gene: -
v_gene: TRBV4-3
CDR3nt: TGCGCCAGCAGCCAAGTAACAGGTGGGGGCTACACCTTC
CDR3aa: CASSQVTGGGYTF

abundance: -
j_gene: TRBJ2-5
d_gene: -
v_gene: TRBV29-1
CDR3nt: TGCAGCGCCGAAGGCGGCGATGGAATCCAAGAGACCCAGTACTTC
CDR3aa: CSAEGGDGIQETQYF

abundance: -
j_gene: TRBJ2-3
d_gene: TRBD2
v_gene: TRBV9
CDR3nt: TGTGCCAGCAGCGTAGGCCCGGGGGGTGTGGCAGATACGCAGTATTTT
CDR3aa: CASSVGPGGVADTQYF

abundance: -
j_gene: TRBJ2-7
d_gene: -
v_gene: TRBV7-9
CDR3nt: TGTGCCAGCAGCTTGGAGTACGAGCAGTACTTC
CDR3aa: CASSLEYEQYF

abundance: few
j_gene: TRBJ2-7
d_gene: TRBD2
v_gene: TRBV7-3
CDR3nt: TGTGCCAGCAGCTCCCGAGCTAGCGGAACCTACGAGCAGTACTTC
CDR3aa: CASSSRASGTYEQYF

abundance: -
j_gene: TRBJ1-5
d_gene: -
v_gene: TRBV3-1/TRBV3-2
CDR3nt: TGTGCCAGCAGCCAAGCCGGAGGCCACAATGGGCCCCAGCATTTT
CDR3aa: CASSQAGGHNGPQHF